These T cell receptor beta chains were read from a single sample in a study of cytomegalovirus exposure and HLA in healthy donors. Assay: immunoSEQ multiplex PCR; the TCRdb copy retains only in-frame clones and omits some. The table includes fewer than 150,000 clones, roughly 86% detected once. The source material was PBMCs. The origin of the receptors is a man aged 18 to 35 in good health and CMV-seronegative. CDR3s include the opening cysteine and the closing phenylalanine or tryptophan. The D gene is left open where the match is weak.

>TRBV15|.
CATSSEGYEQYF
>TRBV9|TRBD1
CASSPTGTGANYGYTF
>TRBV6-1|.
CASSVLQGYEQYF
>TRBV20-1|.
CSAGGGDEQYF
>TRBV4-1|.
CASSPRHGGSYEQYF
>TRBV27|.
CASSLSGRGGYGYTF
>TRBV27|TRBD1
CASSLKRTGGLDGYTF
>TRBV5-6|.
CASSLSTGMNTEAFF
>TRBV2|TRBD2
CASPGKLAGSTDTQYF
>TRBV5-1|.
CASSLGGKAEAFF
>TRBV29-1|.
CSVVGAPGDTEAFF
>TRBV27|TRBD1
CASSPQTGDEQYF
>TRBV10-3|TRBD1
CATGTGQETQYF
>TRBV5-6|.
CASSLAGQLHEQYF
>TRBV7-9|TRBD1
CASSLTGQHTRNSYEQYF
>TRBV7-9|.
CASSSGQVPEAFF
>TRBV28|.
CASTTLWGGLTGELFF
>TRBV6-1|.
CASSESRDEQFF
>TRBV5-1|TRBD2
CASSLFSGGNNEQFF
>TRBV6-5|.
CASSNNGEYGYTF
>TRBV4-2|TRBD1
CASSGGQDKNIQYF
>TRBV15|.
CATSSRGGKSTEAFF
>TRBV4-2|.
CASSQLLAARNNEQFF
>TRBV5-4|TRBD1
CASSLTGGDEQYF
>TRBV4-1|.
CASSQVGSQDYGYTF
>TRBV6-4|.
CASSRGATDTQYF
>TRBV18|TRBD2
CASSPLAGVETQYF
>TRBV7-6|.
CASSPSGRNTGELFF
>TRBV6-1|TRBD1
CASSEAQGWDGYTF
>TRBV7-7|TRBD1
CASSPDRGDEQYF
>TRBV6-5|TRBD1
CASSTGTGNQPQHF